The rows below give T cell receptor beta chains drawn from one sample of a study of STAT5B mutations in CD4+ large granular lymphocyte leukemia. The data were produced by immunoSEQ multiplex PCR, yet TCRdb's version contains in-frame clones alone and is incomplete. The sample has approximately 49,000 clones; 55% to 75% are singletons. The specimen sequenced was CD4+ T cells from blood buffy coats. Receptor source: a human donor in good health. CDR3s include the opening cysteine and the closing phenylalanine or tryptophan. The D gene is left open where the match is weak. Clone size is not always given. Where it is, it says once, few, many or a class for expanded clones.

cdr3_length clone_size j_call v_call d_call cdr3_aa cdr3_nt
13 few TRBJ1-2 TRBV9 . CASSETDHYGYTF TGTGCCAGCAGCGAGACGGACCACTATGGCTACACCTTC
14 . TRBJ1-4 TRBV10-3 . CAISAVDSNEKLFF TGTGCCATCAGTGCGGTGGACTCTAATGAAAAACTGTTTTTT
14 . TRBJ1-4 TRBV14 . CASSQMGLDEKLFF TGTGCCAGCAGCCAAATGGGGCTAGATGAAAAACTGTTTTTT
14 few TRBJ1-5 TRBV6-1 . CASSPGEVYQPQHF TGTGCCAGCAGTCCAGGGGAGGTATATCAGCCCCAGCATTTT
15 few TRBJ1-5 TRBV30 TRBD1 CAWSVRGQGNQPQHF TGTGCCTGGAGTGTACGAGGACAGGGTAATCAGCCCCAGCATTTT
17 . TRBJ2-2 TRBV10-2 TRBD2 CASQTSGGLANTGELFF TGCGCCAGCCAGACTAGCGGGGGCCTCGCGAACACCGGGGAGCTGTTTTTT
14 . TRBJ2-3 TRBV11-2 TRBD2 CASTRGGKADTQYF TGTGCCAGCACGCGCGGGGGGAAAGCAGATACGCAGTATTTT
17 . TRBJ2-1 TRBV19 TRBD2 CASSRLAGASSYNEQFF TGTGCCAGTAGTAGGCTAGCGGGGGCCTCGTCCTACAATGAGCAGTTCTTC
14 few TRBJ2-2 TRBV19 TRBD1 CASTRQGNTGELFF TGTGCCAGTACGAGACAGGGGAACACCGGGGAGCTGTTTTTT
14 . TRBJ1-6 TRBV9 . CASSVAPGESPLHF TGTGCCAGCAGCGTAGCGCCAGGGGAATCACCCCTCCACTTT
15 . TRBJ1-5 TRBV19 TRBD1 CASSHQGGDNQPQHF TGTGCCAGTAGCCATCAGGGGGGGGACAATCAGCCCCAGCATTTT
12 . TRBJ2-1 TRBV27 . CASSFPSNEQFF TGTGCCAGCAGTTTCCCTAGCAATGAGCAGTTCTTC
16 . TRBJ2-1 TRBV19 TRBD2 CASSPRRGGEDNEQFF TGTGCCAGTAGCCCCCGAAGGGGAGGGGAAGACAATGAGCAGTTCTTC
13 . TRBJ1-1 TRBV5-1 . CASSLAVSTEAFF TGCGCCAGCAGCTTGGCCGTTTCCACTGAAGCTTTCTTT
13 few TRBJ1-5 TRBV6-1 . CASRQGSNQPQHF TGTGCCAGCAGACAGGGTAGCAATCAGCCCCAGCATTTT
15 . TRBJ2-2 TRBV19 TRBD2 CASRLAGANTGELFF TGTGCCAGTCGACTAGCGGGGGCGAACACCGGGGAGCTGTTTTTT
12 . TRBJ2-1 TRBV29-1 . CSNGDGYNEQFF TGCAGCAATGGGGACGGCTACAATGAGCAGTTCTTC
12 . TRBJ2-2 TRBV11-3 . CASSHFTGELFF TGTGCCAGCAGCCACTTCACCGGGGAGCTGTTTTTT
14 few TRBJ1-2 TRBV18 TRBD1 CASSPGDRGGGYTF TGTGCCAGCTCACCTGGGGACAGGGGAGGCGGCTACACCTTC
13 . TRBJ2-5 TRBV7-9 . CASSLEGQETQYF TGTGCCAGCAGCTTAGAGGGGCAAGAGACCCAGTACTTC
14 . TRBJ2-3 TRBV7-3 TRBD1 CASSSTGERDTQYF TGTGCCAGCAGCTCGACAGGGGAGAGAGATACGCAGTATTTT
15 . TRBJ2-5 TRBV5-6 . CASSLGRGDQETQYF TGTGCCAGCAGCCTGGGGAGAGGGGACCAAGAGACCCAGTACTTC
15 . TRBJ2-5 TRBV19 TRBD2 CASSIIAGGEETQYF TGTGCCAGTAGTATTATTGCGGGGGGGGAAGAGACCCAGTACTTC
14 . TRBJ1-2 TRBV10-2 TRBD1 CASRGTGSNYGYTF TGCGCCAGCAGGGGGACAGGGTCCAACTATGGCTACACCTTC
13 . TRBJ2-1 TRBV7-2 . CASSLSSYNEQFF TGTGCCAGCAGCTTGAGCTCCTACAATGAGCAGTTCTTC
13 few TRBJ2-1 TRBV2 . CASERATRNEQFF TGTGCCAGTGAGCGGGCGACAAGGAATGAGCAGTTCTTC
13 . TRBJ1-1 TRBV7-3 . CASKGQTNTEAFF TGTGCCTCCAAAGGACAGACGAACACTGAAGCTTTCTTT
15 . TRBJ2-3 TRBV6-6 . CASSYLAASTDTQYF TGTGCCAGCAGTTACCTTGCGGCTAGCACAGATACGCAGTATTTT
12 . TRBJ2-4 TRBV28 . CASSSAPKIQYF TGTGCCAGCAGTTCGGCCCCAAAGATTCAGTACTTC
15 . TRBJ1-2 TRBV5-6 TRBD1 CASSLTQTGVRSYTF TGTGCCAGCAGCTTGACCCAAACAGGGGTCCGTTCCTACACCTTC
20 once TRBJ2-4 TRBV9 TRBD2 CASSPQGLAGGRGTKNIQYF TGTGCCAGCAGCCCCCAGGGACTAGCGGGGGGCCGGGGAACCAAAAACATTCAGTACTTC
17 . TRBJ2-5 TRBV13 TRBD2 CASFRLAGGNRQETQYF TGTGCCAGCTTTCGACTAGCGGGGGGGAATAGACAAGAGACCCAGTACTTC
14 . TRBJ2-1 TRBV2 TRBD1 CASTKGAAYNEQFF TGTGCCAGCACCAAGGGGGCGGCCTACAATGAGCAGTTCTTC